The 9 T cell receptor beta chains below come from one sample, sequenced in a study of blood T cell repertoires in COVID-19. TCRdb's copy holds only in-frame clones and misses some; the assay was immunoSEQ multiplex PCR. The sample has approximately 360,000 clones, around 89% seen once. Input material: peripheral blood. These receptors originate from a man between 18 and 35 years old with active or convalescent COVID-19.

The chain couples TRBV28 to TRBJ1-1; D unclear. V lost 3 bases and J lost 3, with 8 bases in between. In germline, CDR1 is MDHEN, CDR2 SYDVKM. The CDR3 runs 13 residues. In nucleotides, the CDR3 is TGTGCCAGCAGTTTGACAAAACACACTGAAGCTTTCTTT. It encodes CASSLTKHTEAFF.

The chain employs TRBV7-2 and TRBJ2-7; D is ambiguous. V lost 2 bases and J lost 3, with 11 bases in between. Germline V gene lookup returns CDR1 SGHTA and CDR2 FQGNSA. The CDR3 runs 14 residues. The CDR3 bases are TGTGCCAGCAGCTTAAGTGGGCAGAACTACGAGCAGTACTTC. Translation gives CASSLSGQNYEQYF.

This chain uses TRBV9 with TRBJ2-1; 11 bases match TRBD2. The CDR3 covers 16 residues. Trimming cost V 1 base and J 6 bases; bases outside gene matches: 6. Germline V lookup: CDR1 SGDLS, CDR2 YYNGEE. The CDR3 DNA follows: TGTGCCAGCAGCGTAACTAGCGGGGGACCTACCAATGAGCAGTTCTTC. Its protein product is CASSVTSGGPTNEQFF.

The CDR3: CASSYDGTYEQYF. As DNA, the CDR3 is TGTGCCAGCAGCTATGACGGGACCTACGAGCAGTACTTC. The rearrangement uses TRBV7-2 and TRBJ2-7; D is possibly TRBD2 (5 bases). V was cut by 4 bases and J by 2 bases, with 9 bases left in between. The CDR3 consists of 13 residues. Germline V gene sequence: CDR1 SGHTA, CDR2 FQGNSA.

The chain recombines TRBV3-1 (or the pseudogene TRBV3-2) with TRBJ2-7, with 7 bases lining up with TRBD1. The V and J ends lost 0 bases and 2 bases, in that order; junction bases with no gene match: 7. There are 16 residues in the CDR3. Germline loops: CDR1 LGHDT, CDR2 YNNKEL (reference sequence). The chain's CDR3 is CASSQEGTVPPYEQYF. The CDR3 DNA follows: TGTGCCAGCAGCCAAGAAGGGACAGTTCCTCCCTACGAGCAGTACTTC.

V and J are TRBV18 and TRBJ2-3, with a weak D call TRBD2 (6 bases). The CDR3 has 16 residues. V lost 3 bases to trimming and J lost 0 bases, with 13 bases between them. Germline V gene data show CDR1 as KGHSH and CDR2 as LQKENI. This chain's CDR3 is CASSPPAGTSTDTQYF. CDR3 DNA: TGTGCCAGCTCACCTCCGGCCGGGACTAGCACAGATACGCAGTATTTT.

The chain couples TRBV5-1 to TRBJ1-2; 9 positions match TRBD1. Germline CDR1 reads SGHRS; CDR2 reads YFSETQ. J lost 8 bases, V lost 6 bases, and 17 bases had no gene match. The CDR3 covers 16 residues. The CDR3 DNA reads as TGCGCCAGCAAGCGCGAGGGACAGGGTTTCGGCGGGGGCTACACCTTC. This translates into CASKREGQGFGGGYTF. The full variable domain, rest sourced from reference TRBV5-1 and TRBJ1-2, is KAGVTQTPRYLIKTRGQQVTLSCSPISGHRSVSWYQQTPGQGLQFLFEYFSETQRNKGNFPGRFSGRQFSNSRSEMNVSTLELGDSALYLCASKREGQGFGGGYTFGSGTRLTVV.

The chain has TRBV28 and TRBJ2-1, with 7 nucleotides matching TRBD2. The J segment lost 9 bases and the V segment lost 5 bases, leaving 13 bases of the junction unmatched. In germline, CDR1 is MDHEN, CDR2 SYDVKM. This CDR3 contains 15 residues. The DNA for the CDR3 is TGTGCCAGCAGTCTCCCCGCGGGAGTTATGGGTGAGCAGTTCTTC. Protein sequence: CASSLPAGVMGEQFF.

The V gene is TRBV14, the J gene TRBJ2-7; 8 nucleotides align to TRBD1. Trimming at V came to 4 bases and at J to 7 bases, leaving 6 bases not matched to a gene. CDR1 is SGHDN, CDR2 FVKESK, per germline. CDR3 length: 13 amino acids. The CDR3 protein is CASSLFRGREQYF. CDR3 DNA: TGTGCCAGCAGCCTTTTCAGGGGGCGTGAGCAGTACTTC.